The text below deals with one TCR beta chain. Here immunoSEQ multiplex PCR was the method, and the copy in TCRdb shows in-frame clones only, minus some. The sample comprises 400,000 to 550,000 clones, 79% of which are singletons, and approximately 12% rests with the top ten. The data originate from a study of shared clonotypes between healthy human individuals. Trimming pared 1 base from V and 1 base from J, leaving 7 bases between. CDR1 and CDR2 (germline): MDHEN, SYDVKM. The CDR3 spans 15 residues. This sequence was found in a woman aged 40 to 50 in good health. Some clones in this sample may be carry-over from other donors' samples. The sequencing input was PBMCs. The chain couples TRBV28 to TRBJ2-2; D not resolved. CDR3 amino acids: CASSLLGENTGELFF. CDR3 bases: TGTGCCAGCAGTTTATTGGGCGAGAACACCGGGGAGCTGTTTTTT.